This TCR beta chain was obtained from a study of shared clonotypes between healthy human individuals. Study results and limitations: Blood was the sole source, and tissue repertoires probably differ. Shared across a few donors were roughly 5.3% of the naive CD4 clonotypes.

Under the authors' procedure: Filtering differed for immunoSEQ, which gave only junction sequences without quality scores. The method was immunoSEQ multiplex PCR; TCRdb's version includes in-frame clones alone and lacks a portion of them. The V and J calls and clone size were taken over from that table, and D and trimming were inferred from the DNA. The sample has over a million clones, 98% seen once; the top ten hold around 0.45%. Note on this clone: Its specificity is not known.

Sequenced input: naive CD4+ T cells sorted from blood. Subset given: CD45RA+ positively selected. This receptor was taken from a man younger than 40 in good health.

The CDR3 spells CASSLGAQGLAGANVLTF. Written as DNA, the CDR3 is TGTGCCAGCAGCTTAGGGGCACAGGGACTTGCTGGGGCCAACGTCCTGACTTTC. The chain couples TRBV7-2 to TRBJ2-6; D is tentatively TRBD1 or TRBD2 (6 bases each). CDR1 SGHTA and CDR2 FQGNSA come from the germline V gene. This CDR3 comprises 18 residues. The V gene lost 1 base and the J gene lost 2 bases, with 15 bases spanning the gap.